The rows below give T cell receptor beta chains drawn from one sample of a study of early T cells in non-severe SARS-CoV-2 infection. TCRdb processed the 5' RACE reads anew with MiXCR; each CDR3 protein has one entry. Among fewer than 80,000 distinct CDR3 sequences listed, around a tenth were seen once. The sequenced material came from whole blood. The source of these receptors is an adult who was a healthcare worker with PCR-confirmed SARS-CoV-2 infection or an uninfected control (not recorded which). CDR3s include the opening cysteine and the closing phenylalanine or tryptophan. D genes are given only for firm matches. The listing skips clone size in some rows; elsewhere it reads once, few, many or a size class.

CDR3 protein: CATSDPTSGSYEQYF
CDR3 DNA: TGTGCCACCAGTGACCCGACTAGCGGCTCCTACGAGCAGTACTTC
clone size: -
D gene: TRBD2
J gene: TRBJ2-7
V gene: TRBV24-1

CDR3 protein: CASSPRDFITGELFF
CDR3 DNA: TGTGCCAGCAGCCCCAGGGACTTCATCACCGGGGAGCTGTTTTTT
clone size: few
D gene: -
J gene: TRBJ2-2
V gene: TRBV6-5

CDR3 protein: CASSGGARTGRYEQYF
CDR3 DNA: TGTGCCAGCAGTGGTGGGGCTCGGACAGGGAGATACGAGCAGTACTTC
clone size: -
D gene: TRBD1
J gene: TRBJ2-7
V gene: TRBV25-1

CDR3 protein: CASSLDRDREDSNQPQHF
CDR3 DNA: TGTGCCAGCAGTTTAGACCGGGACAGGGAGGATAGCAATCAGCCCCAGCATTTT
clone size: many
D gene: TRBD1
J gene: TRBJ1-5
V gene: TRBV27

CDR3 protein: CASSLLVTSTDTQYF
CDR3 DNA: TGTGCCAGCAGTTTATTGGTGACTAGCACAGATACGCAGTATTTT
clone size: -
D gene: -
J gene: TRBJ2-3
V gene: TRBV27

CDR3 protein: CATSEAGTGATGELFF
CDR3 DNA: TGTGCCACCAGTGAGGCCGGGACAGGGGCCACCGGGGAGCTGTTTTTT
clone size: few
D gene: TRBD1
J gene: TRBJ2-2
V gene: TRBV24-1

CDR3 protein: CASSPDRGTYGYTF
CDR3 DNA: TGTGCCAGCAGCCCTGACAGGGGGACCTATGGCTACACCTTC
clone size: many
D gene: TRBD1
J gene: TRBJ1-2
V gene: TRBV7-2

CDR3 protein: CASSLSSGRTGANVLTF
CDR3 DNA: TGTGCCAGCAGCTTGAGTAGCGGGAGAACCGGGGCCAACGTCCTGACTTTC
clone size: few
D gene: TRBD2
J gene: TRBJ2-6
V gene: TRBV5-4

CDR3 protein: CASSVGGPDTQYF
CDR3 DNA: TGTGCCAGCAGCGTAGGGGGCCCAGATACGCAGTATTTT
clone size: -
D gene: -
J gene: TRBJ2-3
V gene: TRBV9

CDR3 protein: CASSGQGGLNTEAFF
CDR3 DNA: TGTGCCAGCAGCGGACAGGGGGGTCTAAACACTGAAGCTTTCTTT
clone size: many
D gene: TRBD1
J gene: TRBJ1-1
V gene: TRBV12-3/TRBV12-4

CDR3 protein: CASSYGQGRGETQYF
CDR3 DNA: TGTGCCAGCAGTTATGGACAGGGGAGGGGAGAGACCCAGTACTTC
clone size: -
D gene: TRBD1
J gene: TRBJ2-5
V gene: TRBV6-5

CDR3 protein: CASSPLAGVEQFF
CDR3 DNA: TGTGCCAGCAGTCCACTAGCGGGAGTTGAGCAGTTCTTC
clone size: many
D gene: TRBD2
J gene: TRBJ2-1
V gene: TRBV6-2/TRBV6-3

CDR3 protein: CSVRTDTQYF
CDR3 DNA: TGCAGCGTTCGCACAGATACGCAGTATTTT
clone size: few
D gene: -
J gene: TRBJ2-3
V gene: TRBV29-1

CDR3 protein: CASSFTLAGSYNEQFF
CDR3 DNA: TGTGCCAGCAGTTTCACCCTAGCGGGGTCCTACAATGAGCAGTTCTTC
clone size: -
D gene: TRBD2
J gene: TRBJ2-1
V gene: TRBV6-5

CDR3 protein: CASSLGLAGGQTDTQYF
CDR3 DNA: TGTGCCAGCAGCCTCGGACTAGCGGGGGGGCAGACAGATACGCAGTATTTT
clone size: few
D gene: TRBD2
J gene: TRBJ2-3
V gene: TRBV9

CDR3 protein: CASSLSRQGASYNEQFF
CDR3 DNA: TGTGCCAGCAGCTTATCACGACAGGGCGCATCCTACAATGAGCAGTTCTTC
clone size: -
D gene: TRBD1
J gene: TRBJ2-1
V gene: TRBV7-9

CDR3 protein: CASSDSSFYEQFF
CDR3 DNA: TGTGCCAGCAGTGATTCTAGTTTCTATGAGCAGTTCTTC
clone size: once
D gene: -
J gene: TRBJ2-1
V gene: TRBV2

CDR3 protein: CASSLVGDSYNEQFF
CDR3 DNA: TGTGCCAGCAGTCTAGTCGGCGATTCCTACAATGAGCAGTTCTTC
clone size: few
D gene: -
J gene: TRBJ2-1
V gene: TRBV9